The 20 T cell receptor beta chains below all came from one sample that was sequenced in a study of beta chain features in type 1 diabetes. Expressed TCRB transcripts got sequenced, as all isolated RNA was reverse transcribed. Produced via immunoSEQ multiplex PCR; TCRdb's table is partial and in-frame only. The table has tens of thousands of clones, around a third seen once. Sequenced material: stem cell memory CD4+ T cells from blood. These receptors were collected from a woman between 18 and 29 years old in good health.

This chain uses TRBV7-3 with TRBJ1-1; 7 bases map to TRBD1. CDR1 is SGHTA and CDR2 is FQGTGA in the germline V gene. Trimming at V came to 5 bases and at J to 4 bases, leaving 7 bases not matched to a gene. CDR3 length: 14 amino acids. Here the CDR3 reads CASSTGVGGTEAFF. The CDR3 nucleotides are TGTGCCAGCAGCACAGGGGTGGGGGGCACTGAAGCTTTCTTT.

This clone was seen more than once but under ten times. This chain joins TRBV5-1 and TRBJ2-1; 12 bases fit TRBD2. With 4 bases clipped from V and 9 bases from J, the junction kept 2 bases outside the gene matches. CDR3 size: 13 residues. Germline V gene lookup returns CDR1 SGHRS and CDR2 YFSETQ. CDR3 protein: CASSPTSGSEQFF. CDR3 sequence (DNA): TGCGCCAGCAGCCCGACTAGCGGGAGTGAGCAGTTCTTC.

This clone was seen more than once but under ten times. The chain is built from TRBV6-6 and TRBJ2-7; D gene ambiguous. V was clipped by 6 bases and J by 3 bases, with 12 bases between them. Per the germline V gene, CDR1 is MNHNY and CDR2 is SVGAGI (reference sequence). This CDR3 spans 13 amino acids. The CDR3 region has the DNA TGTGCCAGCAGCCAGGCCCGAGACTACGAGCAGTACTTC. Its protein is CASSQARDYEQYF.

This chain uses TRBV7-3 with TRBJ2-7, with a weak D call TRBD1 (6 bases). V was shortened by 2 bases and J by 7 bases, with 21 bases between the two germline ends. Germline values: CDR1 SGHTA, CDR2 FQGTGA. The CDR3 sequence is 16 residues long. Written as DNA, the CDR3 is TGTGCCAGCAGCTTACTATGGACAGCAGATCCCCTGGAGCAGTACTTC. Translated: CASSLLWTADPLEQYF.

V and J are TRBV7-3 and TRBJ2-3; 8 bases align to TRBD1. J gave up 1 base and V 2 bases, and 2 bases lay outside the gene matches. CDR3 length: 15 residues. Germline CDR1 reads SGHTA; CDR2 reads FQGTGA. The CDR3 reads CASSLQQGGTDTQYF. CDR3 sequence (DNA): TGTGCCAGCAGCTTACAACAGGGGGGCACAGATACGCAGTATTTT.

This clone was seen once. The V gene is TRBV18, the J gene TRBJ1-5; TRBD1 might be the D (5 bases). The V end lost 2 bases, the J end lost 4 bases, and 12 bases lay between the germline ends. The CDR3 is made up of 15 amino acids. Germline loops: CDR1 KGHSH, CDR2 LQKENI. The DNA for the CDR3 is TGTGCCAGCTCACCAGTGGGGGGGGTGAATCAGCCCCAGCATTTT. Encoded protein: CASSPVGGVNQPQHF. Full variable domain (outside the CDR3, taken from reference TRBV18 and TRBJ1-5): NAGVMQNPRHLVRRRGQEARLRCSPMKGHSHVYWYRQLPEEGLKFMVYLQKENIIDESGMPKERFSAEFPKEGPSILRIQQVVRGDSAAYFCASSPVGGVNQPQHFGDGTRLSIL.

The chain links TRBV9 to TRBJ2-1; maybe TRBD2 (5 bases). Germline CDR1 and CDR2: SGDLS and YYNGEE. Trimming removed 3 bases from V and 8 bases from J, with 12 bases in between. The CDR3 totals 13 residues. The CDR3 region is CASSGQNGDEQFF. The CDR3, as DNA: TGTGCCAGCAGCGGCCAAAACGGGGATGAGCAGTTCTTC.

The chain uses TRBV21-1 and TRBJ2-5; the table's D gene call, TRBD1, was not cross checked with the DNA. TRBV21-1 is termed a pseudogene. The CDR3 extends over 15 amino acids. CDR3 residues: CASSKGTGVEETQYF. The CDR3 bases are TGTGCCAGCAGCAAAGGGACAGGGGTGGAAGAGACCCAGTACTTC.

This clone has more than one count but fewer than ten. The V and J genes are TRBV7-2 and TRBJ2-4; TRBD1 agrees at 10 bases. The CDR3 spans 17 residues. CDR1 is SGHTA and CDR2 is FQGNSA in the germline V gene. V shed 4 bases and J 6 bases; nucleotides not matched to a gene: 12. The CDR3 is CASSSGGPWTGGNIQYF. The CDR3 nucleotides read TGTGCCAGCAGCTCAGGGGGCCCGTGGACAGGGGGAAACATTCAGTACTTC. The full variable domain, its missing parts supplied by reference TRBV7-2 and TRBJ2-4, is GAGVSQSPSNKVTEKGKDVELRCDPISGHTALYWYRQSLGQGLEFLIYFQGNSAPDKSGLPSDRFSAERTGGSVSTLTIQRTQQEDSAVYLCASSSGGPWTGGNIQYFGAGTRLSVL.

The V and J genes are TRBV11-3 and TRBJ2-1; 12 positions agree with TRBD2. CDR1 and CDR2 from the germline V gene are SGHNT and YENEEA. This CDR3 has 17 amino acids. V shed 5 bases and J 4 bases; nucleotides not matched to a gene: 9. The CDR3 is CASSLRTSGTIYNEQFF. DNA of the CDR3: TGTGCCAGCAGCCTTCGGACTAGCGGGACGATTTACAATGAGCAGTTCTTC.

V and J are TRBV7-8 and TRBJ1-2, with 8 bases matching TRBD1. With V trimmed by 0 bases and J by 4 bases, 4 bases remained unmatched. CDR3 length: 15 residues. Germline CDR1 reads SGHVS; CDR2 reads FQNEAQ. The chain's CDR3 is CASSLADRGTYGYTF. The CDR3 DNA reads TGTGCCAGCAGCTTAGCCGACAGGGGCACCTATGGCTACACCTTC.

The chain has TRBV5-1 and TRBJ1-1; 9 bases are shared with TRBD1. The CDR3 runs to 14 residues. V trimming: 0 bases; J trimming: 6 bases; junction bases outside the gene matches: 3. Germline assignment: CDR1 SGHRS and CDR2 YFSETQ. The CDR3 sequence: CASSLGGQGAEAFF. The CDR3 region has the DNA TGCGCCAGCAGCTTGGGGGGACAGGGAGCTGAAGCTTTCTTT.

CDR3 nucleotide sequence: TGTGCCAGCAGCTCCGCGGGAGGGCCGATCGGGAAGTTCTTC. It translates to CASSSAGGPIGKFF. This chain joins TRBV11-2 and TRBJ2-1; 9 bases fit TRBD2. V was pared by 4 bases and J by 14 bases, with 12 bases of the junction left unmatched. Germline assignment: CDR1 SGHAT and CDR2 FQNNGV. This CDR3 region has 14 residues.

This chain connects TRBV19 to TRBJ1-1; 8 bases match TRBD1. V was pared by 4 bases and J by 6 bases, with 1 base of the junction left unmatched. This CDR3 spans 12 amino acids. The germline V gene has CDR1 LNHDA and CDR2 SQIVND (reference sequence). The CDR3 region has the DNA TGTGCCAGTAGTACGGACAGGGCTGAAGCTTTCTTT. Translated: CASSTDRAEAFF.

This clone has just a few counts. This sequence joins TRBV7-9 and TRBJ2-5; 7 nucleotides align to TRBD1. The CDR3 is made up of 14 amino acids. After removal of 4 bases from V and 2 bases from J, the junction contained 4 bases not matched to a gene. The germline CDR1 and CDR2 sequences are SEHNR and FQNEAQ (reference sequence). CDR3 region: CASSSRQGQETQYF. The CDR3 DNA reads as TGTGCCAGCAGCTCCCGACAGGGTCAAGAGACCCAGTACTTC.

DNA for the CDR3: TGTGCCAGCAGGGGGGAGGGACAATCGAACACTGAAGCTTTCTTT. Translated, it gives CASRGEGQSNTEAFF. The chain is built from TRBV7-9 and TRBJ1-1; D may be TRBD1 (6 bases). Looked up from germline, CDR1 is SEHNR and CDR2 is FQNEAQ (reference sequence). The CDR3 covers 15 residues. The germline V and J ends were trimmed by 6 bases and 1 base, with 15 bases remaining between them.

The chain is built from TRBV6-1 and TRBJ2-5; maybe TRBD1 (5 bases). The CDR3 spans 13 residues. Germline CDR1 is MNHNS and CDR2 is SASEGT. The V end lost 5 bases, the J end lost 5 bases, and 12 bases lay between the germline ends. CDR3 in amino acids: CASSLGQGETQYF. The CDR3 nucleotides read TGTGCCAGCAGTTTGGGGCAGGGCGAGACCCAGTACTTC.

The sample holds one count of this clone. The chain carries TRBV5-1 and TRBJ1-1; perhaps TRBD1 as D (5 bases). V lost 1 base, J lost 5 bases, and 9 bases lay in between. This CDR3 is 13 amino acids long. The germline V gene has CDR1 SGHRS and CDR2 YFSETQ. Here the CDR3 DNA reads TGCGCCAGCAGCTTGTGGGGGGAGACTGAAGCTTTCTTT. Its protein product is CASSLWGETEAFF.

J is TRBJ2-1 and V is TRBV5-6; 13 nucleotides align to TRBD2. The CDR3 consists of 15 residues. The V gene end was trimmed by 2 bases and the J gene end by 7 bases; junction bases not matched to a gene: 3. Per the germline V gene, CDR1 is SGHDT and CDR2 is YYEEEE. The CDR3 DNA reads TGTGCCAGCAGCTTACTAGCGGGGGGGGGTAATGAGCAGTTCTTC. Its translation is CASSLLAGGGNEQFF.

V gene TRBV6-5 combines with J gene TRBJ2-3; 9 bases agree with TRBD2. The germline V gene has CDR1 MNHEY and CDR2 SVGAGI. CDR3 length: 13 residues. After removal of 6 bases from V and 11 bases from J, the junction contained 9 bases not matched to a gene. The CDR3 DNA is TGTGCCAGCAGCCTCGGGACTAGCCGGGGGCAGTATTTT. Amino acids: CASSLGTSRGQYF.